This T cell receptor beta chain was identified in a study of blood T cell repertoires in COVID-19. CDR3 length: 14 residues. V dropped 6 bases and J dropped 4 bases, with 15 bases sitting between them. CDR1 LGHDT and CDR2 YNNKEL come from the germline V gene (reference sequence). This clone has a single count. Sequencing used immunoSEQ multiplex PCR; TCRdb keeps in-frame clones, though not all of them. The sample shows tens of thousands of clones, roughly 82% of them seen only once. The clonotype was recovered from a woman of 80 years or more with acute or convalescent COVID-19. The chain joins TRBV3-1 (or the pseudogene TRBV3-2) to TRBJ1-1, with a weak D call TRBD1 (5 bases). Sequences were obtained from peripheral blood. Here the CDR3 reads CASRLRGGGTEAFF. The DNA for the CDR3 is TGTGCCAGCAGGTTAAGGGGCGGGGGCACTGAAGCTTTCTTT.